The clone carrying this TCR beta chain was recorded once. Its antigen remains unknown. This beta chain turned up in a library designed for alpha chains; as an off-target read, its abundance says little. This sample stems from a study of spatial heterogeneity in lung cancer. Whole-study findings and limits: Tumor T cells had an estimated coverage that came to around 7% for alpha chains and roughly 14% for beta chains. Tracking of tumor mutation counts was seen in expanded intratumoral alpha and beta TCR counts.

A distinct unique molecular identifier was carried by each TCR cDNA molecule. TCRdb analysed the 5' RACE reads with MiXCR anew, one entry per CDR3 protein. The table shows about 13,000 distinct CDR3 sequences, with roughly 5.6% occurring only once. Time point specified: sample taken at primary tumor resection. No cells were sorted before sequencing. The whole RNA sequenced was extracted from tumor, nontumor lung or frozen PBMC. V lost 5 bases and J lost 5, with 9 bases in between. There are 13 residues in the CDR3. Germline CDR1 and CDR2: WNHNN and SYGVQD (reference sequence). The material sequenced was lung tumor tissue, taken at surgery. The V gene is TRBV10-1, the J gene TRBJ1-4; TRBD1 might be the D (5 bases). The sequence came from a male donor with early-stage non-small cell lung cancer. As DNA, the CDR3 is TGCGCCAGCAGTAGGGACCGGAATGAAAAACTGTTTTTT. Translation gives CASSRDRNEKLFF.